This T cell receptor beta chain stems from a study of beta chain features in type 1 diabetes. What was sequenced were expressed TCRB transcripts, since all of the isolated RNA had been reverse transcribed. It was found that naive, central memory and regulatory T cell samples averaged approximately 3.5 million reads. Here immunoSEQ multiplex PCR was the method, and the copy in TCRdb shows in-frame clones only, minus some. The data contain about 340,000 clones, less than 15% of them seen just once; the ten biggest clones take up about 0.016%. Study outcomes and limitations: Within each of all four CD4+ subsets, Type 1 diabetes patients had TCRB CDR3s that were moderately but significantly shorter. Among patients, naive, central memory and Treg TCRB repertoires appeared more similar than among healthy donors.

In the case of this clone: Its target is unknown.

This clonotype was sampled from a woman aged 18-30 years with type 1 diabetes. Sequenced sample: naive CD4+ T cells from blood.

DNA for the CDR3: TGTGCCAGCACTAATCCGACAGGATATGGCTACACCTTC. The encoded protein is CASTNPTGYGYTF. The chain carries TRBV6-5 and TRBJ1-2; a possible D gene is TRBD1 (6 bases). The V end was cut by 7 bases, the J end by 5 bases, with 14 bases between. CDR1 and CDR2 (germline): MNHEY, SVGAGI. This CDR3 has 13 amino acids.